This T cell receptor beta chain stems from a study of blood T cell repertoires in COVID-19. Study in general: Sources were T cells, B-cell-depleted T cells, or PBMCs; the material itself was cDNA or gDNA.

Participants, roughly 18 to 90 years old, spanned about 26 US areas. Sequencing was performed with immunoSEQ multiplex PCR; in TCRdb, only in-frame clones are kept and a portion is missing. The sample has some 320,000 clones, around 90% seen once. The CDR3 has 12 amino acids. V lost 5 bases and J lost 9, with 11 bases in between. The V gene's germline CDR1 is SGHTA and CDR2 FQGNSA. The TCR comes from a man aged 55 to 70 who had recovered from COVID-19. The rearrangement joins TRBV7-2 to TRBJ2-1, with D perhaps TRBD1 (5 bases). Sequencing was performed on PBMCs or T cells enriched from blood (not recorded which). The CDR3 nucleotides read TGTGCCAGCAGCCCAGGGTGGACTGAGCAGTTCTTC. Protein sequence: CASSPGWTEQFF. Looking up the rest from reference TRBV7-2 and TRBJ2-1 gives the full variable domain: GAGVSQSPSNKVTEKGKDVELRCDPISGHTALYWYRQSLGQGLEFLIYFQGNSAPDKSGLPSDRFSAERTGGSVSTLTIQRTQQEDSAVYLCASSPGWTEQFFGPGTRLTVL.